This T cell receptor (beta chain) emerged from a study of cytomegalovirus exposure and HLA in healthy donors. Primers included in the PCR were 60 Vbeta and 13 Jbeta primers. Sequencing was performed with immunoSEQ multiplex PCR; in TCRdb, only in-frame clones are kept and a portion is missing. In the table there are some 130,000 clones, approximately 71% of which are singletons. Trimming shortened V by 2 bases and J by 4 bases, and 14 bases separated the two germline ends. This CDR3 spans 15 amino acids. The germline V gene has CDR1 MNHEY and CDR2 SVGAGI. Sequenced: PBMCs. The clonotype was recovered from a man aged 25-45 years in good health and CMV-seronegative. The V call is TRBV6-5, the J call TRBJ1-1, with D tentatively TRBD1 (6 bases). CDR3 protein: CASSYGQMTSTEAFF. The CDR3 region has the DNA TGTGCCAGCAGTTACGGACAGATGACATCCACTGAAGCTTTCTTT.